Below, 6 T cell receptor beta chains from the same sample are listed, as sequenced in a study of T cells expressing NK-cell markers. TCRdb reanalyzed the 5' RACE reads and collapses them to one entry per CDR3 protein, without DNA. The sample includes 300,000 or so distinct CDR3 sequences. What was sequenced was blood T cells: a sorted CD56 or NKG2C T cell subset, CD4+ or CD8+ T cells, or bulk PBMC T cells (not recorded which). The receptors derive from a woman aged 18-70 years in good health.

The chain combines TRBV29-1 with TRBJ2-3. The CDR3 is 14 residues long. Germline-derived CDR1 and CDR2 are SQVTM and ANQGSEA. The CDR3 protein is CSILPPASTDTQYF.

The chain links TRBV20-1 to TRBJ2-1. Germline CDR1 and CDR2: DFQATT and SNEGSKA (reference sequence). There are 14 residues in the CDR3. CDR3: CSAPMRGSYNEQFF.

The CDR3 here is CASSLRTAATNEKLFF. This chain links TRBV5-1 with TRBJ1-4. This CDR3 has 16 residues. Germline values: CDR1 SGHRS, CDR2 YFSETQ.

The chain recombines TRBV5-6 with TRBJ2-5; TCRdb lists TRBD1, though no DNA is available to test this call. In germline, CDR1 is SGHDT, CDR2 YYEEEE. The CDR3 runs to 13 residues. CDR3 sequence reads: CASTSRDTETQYF. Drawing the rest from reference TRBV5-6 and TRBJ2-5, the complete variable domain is DAGVTQSPTHLIKTRGQQVTLRCSPKSGHDTVSWYQQALGQGPQFIFQYYEEEERQRGNFPDRFSGHQFPNYSSELNVNALLLGDSALYLCASTSRDTETQYFGPGTRLLVL.

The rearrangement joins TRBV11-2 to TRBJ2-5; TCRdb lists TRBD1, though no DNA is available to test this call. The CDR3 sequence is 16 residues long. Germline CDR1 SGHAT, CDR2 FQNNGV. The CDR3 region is CASSFPGTVSQETQYF.

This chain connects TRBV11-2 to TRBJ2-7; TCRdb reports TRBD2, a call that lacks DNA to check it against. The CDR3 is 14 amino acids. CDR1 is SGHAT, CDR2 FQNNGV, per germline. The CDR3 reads CASSSTTVTYEQYF.